Sequencing of this TCR beta chain was carried out in a study of T cell responses to AZD1222 COVID-19 vaccine. TCRdb keeps only in-frame clones here, not all; method: immunoSEQ multiplex PCR. The sample yields tens of thousands of clones, around four fifths seen once. This clone has a handful of counts. The CDR3 is made up of 17 amino acids. Germline lookup yields CDR1 LNHDA and CDR2 SQIVND (reference sequence). The V segment lost 4 bases and the J segment 2 bases; nucleotides outside the gene matches: 8. The starting material was peripheral blood, obtained 28 days after the second AZD1222 dose. The clonotype originates from an adult who received the AZD1222 COVID-19 vaccine. The V call is TRBV19, the J call TRBJ1-5; 10 bases align to TRBD1. DNA for the CDR3: TGTGCCAGTAGTACATTGACAGGGGGCTCGGGCAATCAGCCCCAGCATTTT. Its translation: CASSTLTGGSGNQPQHF.